The clone carrying this TCR beta chain was seen more than once but under ten times. The antigen is undetermined. These data belong to a study of T cell repertoires in cytomegalovirus infection. Broader study findings: Cumulative public TCR beta family frequency identified CMV carriers with the relevant HLA. Across the ex vivo response, the dominant clonotypes were HLA-C-restricted CMV-specific TCR beta clonotypes.

TCRdb reprocessed the reads with MiXCR, giving one entry per CDR3 protein. The sample lists just over 300,000 distinct CDR3 sequences, around a sixth occurring once. V shed 8 bases and J shed 5 bases, with 15 bases lying between them. This CDR3 comprises 13 residues. Germline CDR1 and CDR2: MDHEN and SYDVKM. The source is a human donor in good health (CMV status not recorded). Some clones in this sample may be carry-over from other donors' samples. This rearrangement joins TRBV28 to TRBJ2-5; D is uncertain. Sequenced input: PBMCs. The DNA of the CDR3 is TGTGCCAGCTCGAGACCCGTGGGTGAGACCCAGTACTTC. This gives the protein CASSRPVGETQYF.